This TCR beta chain is drawn from a study of T-cell memory formation after mild COVID-19 (dated by TCRdb to 2020 to 2022). For the study in its entirety: TCR sequence clusters from the two donors were found to be largely donor specific. The cohort was made up of two young adult volunteers, one female and one male, who were previously healthy. Longitudinal TCRalpha and TCRbeta repertoire sequencing tracked T-cell clones expanding and contracting after mild COVID-19 in two donors.

These reads were obtained on an Illumina NovaSeq 6000. TCRalpha and TCRbeta cDNA libraries were built by 5'RACE with constant-segment primers, adding sample barcodes and unique molecular identifiers. Trizol reagent was used to extract RNA from every sample. Libraries were amplified in two PCR steps, with a second sample barcode and Illumina TruSeq adapters added in the second step. Sequencing of libraries was performed on an Illumina NovaSeq with 2 x 150 bp paired-end reads. As for how the authors treated the data: The reads were demultiplexed and collapsed into UMI-guided consensus sequences using migec v1.2.7. With mixcr v2.1.11, UMI consensuses were aligned to TRA and TRB V and J templates and assembled into clonotypes. Expanded or contracted clonotypes were those called significant by both edgeR and NoisET, with noise models trained on biological replicates. edgeR calls used a false discovery rate-adjusted p below 0.01 and a log2 fold-change threshold of 1. As an exploratory analysis of dynamics, max-normalized trajectories of the 1000 most abundant clonotypes were examined by PCA with hierarchical clustering. Each responding clone was given a CD4 or CD8 phenotype based on the CD4+ and CD8+ repertoires, which had been sequenced separately. TCRdb cleaned the public reads at Q25 with fastp, built clones with MiXCR and kept in-frame beta chains. Entries are consolidated by CDR3 protein sequence, retaining the most common genes and DNA. It is TCRdb's table, rather than the study itself, that gives the V and J calls and clone size. The sample yields roughly 86,000 distinct CDR3 sequences; roughly 16% were counted once. The top ten clonotypes cover around two fifths of the sample.

The germline V gene (reference sequence) yields DFQATT for CDR1 and SNEGSKA for CDR2. Unmatched junction bases come to 8, with V trimmed by 5 bases and J by 7 bases. The CDR3, cysteine through phenylalanine, is 13 amino acids long. Kept here is only the CDR3 DNA, which spans 39 bases and is read in frame from base 1. Study-wide conclusions, independent of this receptor: Contracting CD4+ clones were found mainly in CM and EM memory subsets, while CD8+ clones were enriched in EMRA. SARS-CoV-2 specificity of the second-wave clones peaking on day 37 was not confirmed. Some responding clones were detected in pre-infection memory, suggesting pre-existing cross-reactive memory T cells joined the SARS-CoV-2 response. Clones that contracted from day 15 to 85 showed balanced CD4/CD8 phenotypes, whereas a second wave of clones that expanded from day 15 to 37 leaned towards CD4+. Only a couple of mild cases were covered by the study, and larger cohorts that include severe cases with pre-infection samples were considered necessary.

This clonotype occurred a few times. What this receptor recognizes is not known. There are no base qualities to consult, and no much larger clone falls within one base. Ficoll-Paque density gradient centrifugation was used to isolate PBMCs. The sequence derives from a man younger than 35 who had mild COVID-19 (a few samples of this study predate the infection). The sample titles of this study are shuffled in the database, so cell type and time point are left out; the donor was told from shared clones. Sequencing was carried out using PBMCs or a T cell subset sorted from them (not recorded which). Recombination linked TRBV20-1 to TRBJ2-5; the central 9 bases match TRBD1. The DNA sequence is as follows: TGCAGTGCTGCAACAGGGGGCGAAGGGACCCAGTACTTC. This gives the protein CSAATGGEGTQYF.